This TCR beta chain was identified during a study of blood T cell repertoires in COVID-19. In the authors' workflow: Counts of nucleated cells, estimated from reference gene primer amplification, were obtained. The data were produced by immunoSEQ multiplex PCR, yet TCRdb's version contains in-frame clones alone and is incomplete. The D gene and trimming were derived from the DNA, and the V and J assignments and clone size from that table. Of 100,000 to 120,000 clones listed, about 88% are singletons. The length of the CDR3 is 15 residues. The germline V gene encodes CDR1 SGHTA and CDR2 FQGNSA. With V trimmed by 3 bases and J by 6 bases, 5 bases remained unmatched.

The gene calls are TRBV7-2 and TRBJ1-6; 7 bases fit TRBD1. Sequencing used peripheral blood. This TCR was sampled from a woman in her sixties or seventies who had recovered from COVID-19. The CDR3 loop is CASSFLDRSNSPLHF. As DNA, the CDR3 is TGTGCCAGCAGCTTCCTGGACAGGTCTAATTCACCCCTCCACTTT.